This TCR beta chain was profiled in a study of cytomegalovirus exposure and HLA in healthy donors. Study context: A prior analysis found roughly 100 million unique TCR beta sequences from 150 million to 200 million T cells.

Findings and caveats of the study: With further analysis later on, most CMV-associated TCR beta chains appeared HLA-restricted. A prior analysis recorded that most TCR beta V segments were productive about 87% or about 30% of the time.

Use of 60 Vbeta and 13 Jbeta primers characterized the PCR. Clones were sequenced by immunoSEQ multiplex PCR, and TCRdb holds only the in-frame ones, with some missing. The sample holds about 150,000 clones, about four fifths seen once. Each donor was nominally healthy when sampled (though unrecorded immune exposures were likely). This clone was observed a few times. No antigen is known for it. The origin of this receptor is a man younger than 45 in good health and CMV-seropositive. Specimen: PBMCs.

CDR3 bases: TGTGCCAGCAATTTTCCCCCAAGCGGGGGAAAGTCTAGCACAGATACGCAGTATTTT. Translating it yields CASNFPPSGGKSSTDTQYF. This chain connects TRBV28 to TRBJ2-3; 8 bases match TRBD2. The CDR3 spans 19 residues. CDR1 MDHEN and CDR2 SYDVKM come from the germline V gene. V trimming: 7 bases; J trimming: 0 bases; junction bases outside the gene matches: 18.